This T cell receptor (beta chain) originates from a study of regulatory T cells in long-lasting Graves disease. Study results and caveats: Accuracy could have been hurt by small sample size.

The time point is: newly diagnosed GD, antithyroid drugs for less than 3 months. The TCR library was made from RNA that had been extracted from PBMCs in TRIzol. Libraries of TCR beta came from iRepertoire HTBI primers plus Arm-PCR of CDR3 regions. TCRdb called the multiplex PCR reads again in MiXCR, with one record for every CDR3 protein. The table lists roughly 420,000 distinct CDR3 sequences, 16% of them singletons. This clonotype has only a few counts. Its antigen is not known. These data also featured in a second study, about T cells in Graves' hyperthyroidism and ophthalmopathy.

This sequence was found in a woman under 30 with Graves disease. This material consisted of peripheral blood mononuclear cells (PBMCs), taken at new diagnosis, from a patient treated with antithyroid drugs.

CDR3 sequence reads: CASSYSIPGSSYNSPLHF. CDR3 nucleotides: TGTGCCAGCAGTTACTCGATCCCCGGGAGCTCCTATAATTCACCCCTCCACTTT. The V call is TRBV6-2 or TRBV6-3, the J call TRBJ1-6; D unresolved. Germline CDR1 is MNHEY and CDR2 is SVGEGT. Trimming pared 0 bases from V and 0 bases from J, leaving 12 bases between. CDR3 length: 18 amino acids.